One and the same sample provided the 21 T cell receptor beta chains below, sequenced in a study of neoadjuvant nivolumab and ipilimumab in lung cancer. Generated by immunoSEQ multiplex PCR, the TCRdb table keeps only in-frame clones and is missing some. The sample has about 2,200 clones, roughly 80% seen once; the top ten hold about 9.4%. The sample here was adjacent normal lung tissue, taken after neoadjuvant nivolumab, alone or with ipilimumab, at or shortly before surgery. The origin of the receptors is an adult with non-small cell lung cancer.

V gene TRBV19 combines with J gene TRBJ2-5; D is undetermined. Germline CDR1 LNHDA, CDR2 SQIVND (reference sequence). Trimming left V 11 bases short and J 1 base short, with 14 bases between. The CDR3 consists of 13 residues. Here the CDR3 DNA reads TGTGCCGTGTCCCCTACCGCCCAAGAGACCCAGTACTTC. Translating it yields CAVSPTAQETQYF. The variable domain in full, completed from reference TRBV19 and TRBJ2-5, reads DGGITQSPKYLFRKEGQNVTLSCEQNLNHDAMYWYRQDPGQGLRLIYYSQIVNDFQKGDIAEGYSVSREKKESFPLTVTSAQKNPTAFYLCAVSPTAQETQYFGPGTRLLVL.

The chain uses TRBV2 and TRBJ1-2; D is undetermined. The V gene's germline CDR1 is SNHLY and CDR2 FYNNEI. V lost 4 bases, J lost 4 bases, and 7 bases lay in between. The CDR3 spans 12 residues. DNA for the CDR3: TGTGCCAGCAGTGGTCGGGTCTATGGCTACACCTTC. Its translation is CASSGRVYGYTF.

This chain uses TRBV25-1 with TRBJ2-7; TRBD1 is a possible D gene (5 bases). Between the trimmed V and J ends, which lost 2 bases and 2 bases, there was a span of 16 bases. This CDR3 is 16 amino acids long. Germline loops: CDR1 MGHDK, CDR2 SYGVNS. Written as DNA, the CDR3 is TGTGCCAGCAGTGAAACAGACAGATACCGAGCCTACGAGCAGTACTTC. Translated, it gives CASSETDRYRAYEQYF.

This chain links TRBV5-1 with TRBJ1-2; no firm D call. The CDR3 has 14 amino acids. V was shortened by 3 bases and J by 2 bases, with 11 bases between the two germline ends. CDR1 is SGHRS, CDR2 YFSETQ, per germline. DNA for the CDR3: TGCGCCAGCAGCTCCACAGCCTCCAACTATGGCTACACCTTC. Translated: CASSSTASNYGYTF.

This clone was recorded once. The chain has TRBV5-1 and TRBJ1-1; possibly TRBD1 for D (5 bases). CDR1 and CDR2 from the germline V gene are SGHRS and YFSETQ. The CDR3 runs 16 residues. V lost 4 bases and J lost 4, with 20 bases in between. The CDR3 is CASSANSFREGTEAFF. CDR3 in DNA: TGCGCCAGCAGCGCGAATTCCTTCAGGGAGGGCACTGAAGCTTTCTTT.

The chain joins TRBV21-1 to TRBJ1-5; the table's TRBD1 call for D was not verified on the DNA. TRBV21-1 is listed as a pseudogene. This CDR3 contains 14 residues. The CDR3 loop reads CASSKRIRGQPQHF. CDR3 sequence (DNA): TGTGCCAGCAGCAAAAGGATTAGGGGTCAGCCCCAGCATTTT.

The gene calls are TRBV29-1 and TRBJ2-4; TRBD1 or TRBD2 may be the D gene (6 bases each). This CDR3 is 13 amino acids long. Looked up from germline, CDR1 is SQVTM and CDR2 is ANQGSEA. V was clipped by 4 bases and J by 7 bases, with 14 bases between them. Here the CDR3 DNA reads TGCAGCGTTGCCCCGGGGGCGAGTAACATTCAGTACTTC. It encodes CSVAPGASNIQYF.

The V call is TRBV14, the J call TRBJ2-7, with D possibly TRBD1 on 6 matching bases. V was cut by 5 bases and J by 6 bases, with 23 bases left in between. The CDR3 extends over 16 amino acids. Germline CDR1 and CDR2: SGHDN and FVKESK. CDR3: CASSARPGQGFREQYF. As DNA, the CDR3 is TGTGCCAGCAGCGCTCGTCCGGGACAAGGTTTCCGCGAGCAGTACTTC.

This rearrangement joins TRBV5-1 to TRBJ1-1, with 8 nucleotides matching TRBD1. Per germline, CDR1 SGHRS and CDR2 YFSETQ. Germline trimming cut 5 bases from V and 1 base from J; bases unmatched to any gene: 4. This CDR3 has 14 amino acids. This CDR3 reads CASSSQGANTEAFF. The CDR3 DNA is TGCGCCAGCAGTTCGCAGGGGGCGAACACTGAAGCTTTCTTT. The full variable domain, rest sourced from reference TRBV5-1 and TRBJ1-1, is KAGVTQTPRYLIKTRGQQVTLSCSPISGHRSVSWYQQTPGQGLQFLFEYFSETQRNKGNFPGRFSGRQFSNSRSEMNVSTLELGDSALYLCASSSQGANTEAFFGQGTRLTVV.

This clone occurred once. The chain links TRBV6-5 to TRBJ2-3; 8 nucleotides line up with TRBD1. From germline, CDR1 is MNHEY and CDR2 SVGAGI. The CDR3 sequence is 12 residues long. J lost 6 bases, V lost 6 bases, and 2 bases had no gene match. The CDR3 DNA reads TGTGCCAGCAGAAGGACAGGGGATACGCAGTATTTT. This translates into CASRRTGDTQYF.

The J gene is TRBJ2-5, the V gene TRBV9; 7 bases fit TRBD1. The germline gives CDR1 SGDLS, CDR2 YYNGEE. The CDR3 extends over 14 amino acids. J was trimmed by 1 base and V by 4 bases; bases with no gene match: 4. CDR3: CASSNRDSQETQYF. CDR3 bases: TGTGCCAGCAGCAATCGGGACAGCCAAGAGACCCAGTACTTC.

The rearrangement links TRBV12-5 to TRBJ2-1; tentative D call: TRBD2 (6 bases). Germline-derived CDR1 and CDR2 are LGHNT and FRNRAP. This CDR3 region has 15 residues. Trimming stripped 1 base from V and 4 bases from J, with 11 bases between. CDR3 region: CASGLDGRGYNEQFF. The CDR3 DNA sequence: TGTGCTAGTGGTTTGGACGGGAGAGGGTACAATGAGCAGTTCTTC. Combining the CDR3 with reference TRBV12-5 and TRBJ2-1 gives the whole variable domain DARVTQTPRHKVTEMGQEVTMRCQPILGHNTVFWYRQTMMQGLELLAYFRNRAPLDDSGMPKDRFSAEMPDATLATLKIQPSEPRDSAVYFCASGLDGRGYNEQFFGPGTRLTVL.

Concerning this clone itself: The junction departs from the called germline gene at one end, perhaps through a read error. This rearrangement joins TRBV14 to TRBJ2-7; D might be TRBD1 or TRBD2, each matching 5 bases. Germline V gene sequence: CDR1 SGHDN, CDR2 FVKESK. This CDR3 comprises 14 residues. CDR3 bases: TGTGCCAGCAGCCAGACTGGACTCGGGACCGAGCGGTACTTC. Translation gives CASSQTGLGTERYF.

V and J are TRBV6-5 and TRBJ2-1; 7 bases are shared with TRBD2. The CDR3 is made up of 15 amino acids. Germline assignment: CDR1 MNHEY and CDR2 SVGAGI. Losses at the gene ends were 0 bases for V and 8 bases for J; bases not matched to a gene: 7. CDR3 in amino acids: CASSYSNVAGDEQFF. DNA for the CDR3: TGTGCCAGCAGTTACTCGAATGTAGCGGGCGATGAGCAGTTCTTC.

The CDR3 protein is CASSQEAWTRNTIYF. The CDR3 nucleotides read TGCGCCAGCAGCCAAGAAGCGTGGACGCGAAACACCATATATTTT. The J gene is TRBJ1-3, the V gene TRBV4-3; D is unresolved. Looked up from germline, CDR1 is LGHNA and CDR2 is YSLEER. CDR3 length: 15 residues. V lost 0 bases and J 5 bases, leaving 11 bases between the germline ends.

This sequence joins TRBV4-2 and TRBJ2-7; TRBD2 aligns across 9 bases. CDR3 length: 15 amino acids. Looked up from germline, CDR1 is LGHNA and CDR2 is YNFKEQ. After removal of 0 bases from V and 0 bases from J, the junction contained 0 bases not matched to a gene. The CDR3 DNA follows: TGTGCCAGCAGCCAAGATAGCGGGAGCTCCTACGAGCAGTACTTC. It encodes CASSQDSGSSYEQYF.

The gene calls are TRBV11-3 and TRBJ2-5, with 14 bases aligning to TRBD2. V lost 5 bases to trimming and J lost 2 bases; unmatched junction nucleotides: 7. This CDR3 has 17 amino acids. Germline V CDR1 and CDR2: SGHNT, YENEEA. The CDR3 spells CASSSGLAGGGQETQYF. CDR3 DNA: TGTGCCAGCAGCAGTGGACTAGCGGGAGGTGGGCAAGAGACCCAGTACTTC.

This CDR3 is CASSLPRLPGNTIYF. DNA of the CDR3: TGTGCCAGCAGTTTACCCCGGCTGCCTGGAAACACCATATATTTT. The chain uses TRBV28 and TRBJ1-3, with D uncertain. The germline V and J ends were trimmed by 2 bases and 2 bases, with 10 bases remaining between them. CDR1 and CDR2 (germline): MDHEN, SYDVKM. There are 15 residues in the CDR3.

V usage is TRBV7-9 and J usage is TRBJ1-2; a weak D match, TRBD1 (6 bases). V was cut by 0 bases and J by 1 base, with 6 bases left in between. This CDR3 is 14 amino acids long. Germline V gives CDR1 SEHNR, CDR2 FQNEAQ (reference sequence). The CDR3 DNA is TGTGCCAGCAGCTTAGCGGACAGTAACTATGGCTACACCTTC. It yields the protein CASSLADSNYGYTF.

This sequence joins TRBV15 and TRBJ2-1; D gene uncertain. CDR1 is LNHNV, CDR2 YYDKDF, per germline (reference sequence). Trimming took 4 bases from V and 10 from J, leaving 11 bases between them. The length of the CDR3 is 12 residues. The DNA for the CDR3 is TGTGCCACCAGCACCTTGTCCGGGGAGCAGTTCTTC. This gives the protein CATSTLSGEQFF.

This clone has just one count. The CDR3 region is CASSTHRQLAVYNEQFF. The CDR3 nucleotides read TGTGCCAGTAGTACCCACCGACAACTAGCGGTCTACAATGAGCAGTTCTTC. The chain is built from TRBV19 and TRBJ2-1, with 8 nucleotides matching TRBD2. V gave up 4 bases and J gave up 3 bases; unmatched junction bases: 11. Germline-derived CDR1 and CDR2 are LNHDA and SQIVND (reference sequence). The CDR3 totals 17 residues. Together with reference TRBV19 and TRBJ2-1, the CDR3 gives the full variable domain: DGGITQSPKYLFRKEGQNVTLSCEQNLNHDAMYWYRQDPGQGLRLIYYSQIVNDFQKGDIAEGYSVSREKKESFPLTVTSAQKNPTAFYLCASSTHRQLAVYNEQFFGPGTRLTVL.